This TCR beta chain is drawn from a study of T-cell memory formation after mild COVID-19. Turning to the study itself: For the most part, TCR clusters were specific to one donor. Overall study results and limits: CD4+ bias marked clones expanding day 15 to 37, unlike balanced contracting clones. Clones that contracted clustered mainly in CM and EM if CD4+ and in EMRA if CD8+.

5'RACE, which relied on constant-segment primers, yielded TCR alpha and TCR beta cDNA libraries carrying sample barcodes and UMIs. TCRdb re-analysed the 5' RACE reads in MiXCR, keeping a single row per CDR3 protein. This table has approximately 500,000 distinct CDR3 sequences, about 23% appearing once. Trimming removed 7 bases from V and 8 bases from J; junction bases left unmatched: 8. In germline, CDR1 is SGHDT, CDR2 YYEEEE. The CDR3 spans 13 residues. As concerns this clonotype: The antigen is undetermined.

The genes are TRBV5-6 and TRBJ2-4; 8 bases are shared with TRBD1. Sample: PBMCs or a T cell subset sorted from them (not recorded which). The TCR comes from an adult woman who had mild COVID-19 (a few samples of this study predate the infection). Cell type and time point are not known. The CDR3 spells CASLNTGGYIQYF. CDR3 DNA sequence: TGTGCCAGCCTCAATACAGGGGGATACATTCAGTACTTC.